Below, 5 T cell receptor beta chains from the same sample are listed, as sequenced in a study of blood T cells in healthy people across ages. Next came a second PCR, run for roughly 6 to 11 cycles, which used a sample-barcoded 5' primer along with a J-beta primer mix. A single record per CDR3 protein comes from TCRdb applying MiXCR to the 5' RACE reads. The sample includes roughly 700,000 distinct CDR3 sequences, 45% to 50% of them seen just once. Sequencing input: blood. The receptors derive from a woman aged 55-69 years in good health.

The chain joins TRBV2 to TRBJ2-3; D could derive from TRBD1 or TRBD2 (5 bases each). Germline CDR1 reads SNHLY; CDR2 reads FYNNEI. Trimming removed 3 bases at V and 0 bases at J, with 10 bases between. The CDR3 consists of 15 residues. CDR3 protein: CASSEYRDSTDTQYF. The CDR3 DNA reads as TGTGCCAGCAGTGAGTACCGGGACAGCACAGATACGCAGTATTTT.

As concerns this clonotype: At one of its ends the junction is not consistent with the germline gene, which may arise from a read error. In DNA, the CDR3 is TGTGCCGGCAGTTTAAGCCGCTCTGGGGCCAACGTCCTGACTTTC. Translation: CAGSLSRSGANVLTF. The chain combines TRBV28 with TRBJ2-6; D gene ambiguous. Germline loops: CDR1 MDHEN, CDR2 SYDVKM. This CDR3 is built from 15 residues.

There are a few counts of this clonotype. The rearrangement uses TRBV5-6 and TRBJ1-2; no definite D call. Looked up from germline, CDR1 is SGHDT and CDR2 is YYEEEE. The CDR3 has 13 residues. V dropped 0 bases and J dropped 10 bases, with 13 bases sitting between them. CDR3 sequence (DNA): TGTGCCAGCAGCTTGGAGAGGGCGCGAATCTACACCTTC. Translated, it gives CASSLERARIYTF.

CDR3 DNA sequence: TGCGCCAGCAGCCAAATAGCCTCTGGGGCCAACGTCCTGACTTTC. It is translated as CASSQIASGANVLTF. This sequence joins TRBV4-1 and TRBJ2-6; D is uncertain. In germline, CDR1 is MGHRA, CDR2 YSYEKL. This CDR3 is 15 amino acids long. With 2 bases removed from V and 0 bases from J, the gap between germline ends came to 5 bases.

The rearrangement links TRBV6-5 to TRBJ2-3, with D maybe TRBD2 (7 bases). Germline V CDR1 and CDR2: MNHEY, SVGAGI. The V gene lost 7 bases and the J gene lost 2 bases, with 13 bases spanning the gap. This CDR3 comprises 14 residues. Here the CDR3 DNA reads TGTGCCAGCACCCCCGGGGGGCACACAGATACGCAGTATTTT. This sequence encodes CASTPGGHTDTQYF.